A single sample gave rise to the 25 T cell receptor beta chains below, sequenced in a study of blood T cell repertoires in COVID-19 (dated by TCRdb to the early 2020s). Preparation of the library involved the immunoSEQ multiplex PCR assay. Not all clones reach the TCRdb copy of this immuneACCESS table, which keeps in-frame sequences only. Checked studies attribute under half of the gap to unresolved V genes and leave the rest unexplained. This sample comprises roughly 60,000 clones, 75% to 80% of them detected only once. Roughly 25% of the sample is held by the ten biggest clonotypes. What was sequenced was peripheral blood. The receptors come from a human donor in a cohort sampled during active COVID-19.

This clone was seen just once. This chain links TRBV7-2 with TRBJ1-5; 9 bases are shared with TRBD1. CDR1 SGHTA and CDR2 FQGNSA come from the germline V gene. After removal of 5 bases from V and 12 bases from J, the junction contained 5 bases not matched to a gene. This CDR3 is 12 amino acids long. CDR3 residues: CASSEGTGFQHF. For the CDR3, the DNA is TGTGCCAGCAGCGAAGGGACAGGGTTCCAGCATTTT.

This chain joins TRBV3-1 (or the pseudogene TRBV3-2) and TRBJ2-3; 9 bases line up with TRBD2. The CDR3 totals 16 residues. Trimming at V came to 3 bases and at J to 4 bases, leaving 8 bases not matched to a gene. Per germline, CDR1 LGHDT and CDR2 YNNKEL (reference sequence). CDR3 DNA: TGTGCCAGCAGCCATTCGACTAGCGGTTGGTCAGATACGCAGTATTTT. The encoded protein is CASSHSTSGWSDTQYF.

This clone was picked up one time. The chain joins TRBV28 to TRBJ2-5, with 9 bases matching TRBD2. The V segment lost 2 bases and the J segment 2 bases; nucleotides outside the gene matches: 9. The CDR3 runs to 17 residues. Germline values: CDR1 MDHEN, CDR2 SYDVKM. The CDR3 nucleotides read TGTGCCAGCAGTTTAGGGCTAGCGGGGACGGGGCAAGAGACCCAGTACTTC. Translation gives CASSLGLAGTGQETQYF.

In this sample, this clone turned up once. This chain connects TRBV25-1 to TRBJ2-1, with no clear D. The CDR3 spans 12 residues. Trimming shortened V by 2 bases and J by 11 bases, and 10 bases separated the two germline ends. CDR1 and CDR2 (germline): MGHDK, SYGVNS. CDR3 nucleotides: TGTGCCAGCAGTGAAGTCGGAGAAAAGCAGTTCTTC. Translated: CASSEVGEKQFF.

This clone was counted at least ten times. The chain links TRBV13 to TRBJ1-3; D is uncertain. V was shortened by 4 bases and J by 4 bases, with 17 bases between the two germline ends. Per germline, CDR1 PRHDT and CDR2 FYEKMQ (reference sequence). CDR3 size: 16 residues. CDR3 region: CASSSRGGTGGNTIYF. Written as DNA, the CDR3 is TGTGCCAGCAGCTCTAGAGGAGGAACGGGGGGAAACACCATATATTTT.

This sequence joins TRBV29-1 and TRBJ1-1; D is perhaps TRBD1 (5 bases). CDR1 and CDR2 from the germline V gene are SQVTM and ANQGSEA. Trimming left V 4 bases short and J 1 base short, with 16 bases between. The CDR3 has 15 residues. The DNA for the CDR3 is TGCAGCGTTGTCATTTTCGGGCAGGGGAACACTGAAGCTTTCTTT. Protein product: CSVVIFGQGNTEAFF.

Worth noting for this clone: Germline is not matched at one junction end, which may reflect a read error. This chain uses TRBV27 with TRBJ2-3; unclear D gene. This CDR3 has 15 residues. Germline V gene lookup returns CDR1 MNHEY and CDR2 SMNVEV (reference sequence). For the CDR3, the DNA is TGTACCAGCAGGCGCGGCGGTCCTAGCACAGATACGCAGTATTTT. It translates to CTSRRGGPSTDTQYF.

This chain's CDR3 is CATSTDRPWTAEAFF. The CDR3 coding sequence is TGTGCCACCAGCACTGACCGGCCATGGACAGCTGAAGCTTTCTTT. V is TRBV15 and J is TRBJ1-1; D is perhaps TRBD1 (6 bases). CDR1 LNHNV and CDR2 YYDKDF come from the germline V gene (reference sequence). V lost 4 bases and J 6 bases, leaving 18 bases between the germline ends. The CDR3 is 15 residues long.

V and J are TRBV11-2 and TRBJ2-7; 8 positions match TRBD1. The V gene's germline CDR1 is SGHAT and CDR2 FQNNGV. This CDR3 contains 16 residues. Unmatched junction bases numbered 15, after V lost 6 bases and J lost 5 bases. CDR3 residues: CASRVGWTGYRHEQYF. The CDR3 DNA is TGTGCCAGCAGGGTGGGGTGGACAGGGTATAGACACGAGCAGTACTTC.

CDR3 amino acids: CASSQTGEETQYF. The CDR3 DNA is TGTGCCAGCAGCCAGACAGGGGAGGAGACCCAGTACTTC. The gene calls are TRBV7-3 and TRBJ2-5; the match to TRBD1 covers 8 bases. The CDR3 extends over 13 amino acids. J lost 5 bases, V lost 5 bases, and 4 bases had no gene match. CDR1 and CDR2 from the germline V gene are SGHTA and FQGTGA. Drawing the rest from reference TRBV7-3 and TRBJ2-5, the complete variable domain is GAGVSQTPSNKVTEKGKYVELRCDPISGHTALYWYRQSLGQGPEFLIYFQGTGAADDSGLPNDRFFAVRPEGSVSTLKIQRTERGDSAVYLCASSQTGEETQYFGPGTRLLVL.

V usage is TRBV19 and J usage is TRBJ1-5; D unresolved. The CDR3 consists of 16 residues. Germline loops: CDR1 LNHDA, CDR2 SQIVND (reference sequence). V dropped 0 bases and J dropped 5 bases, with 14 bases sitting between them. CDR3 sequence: CASSIEAGGSHQPQHF. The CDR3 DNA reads TGTGCCAGTAGTATAGAAGCGGGAGGATCGCATCAGCCCCAGCATTTT.

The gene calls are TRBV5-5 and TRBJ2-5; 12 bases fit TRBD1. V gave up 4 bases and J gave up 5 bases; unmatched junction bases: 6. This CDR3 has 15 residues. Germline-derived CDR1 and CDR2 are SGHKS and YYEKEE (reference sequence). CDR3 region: CASSRGGTGGETQYF. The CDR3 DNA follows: TGTGCCAGCAGCAGGGGCGGGACAGGGGGCGAGACCCAGTACTTC.

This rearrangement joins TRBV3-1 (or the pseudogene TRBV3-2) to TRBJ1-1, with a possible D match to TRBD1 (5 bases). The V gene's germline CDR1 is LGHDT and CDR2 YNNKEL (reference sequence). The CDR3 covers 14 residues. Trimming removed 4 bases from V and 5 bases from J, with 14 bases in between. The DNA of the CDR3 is TGTGCCAGCAGCCCCCGGGACTGGTGGACTGAAGCTTTCTTT. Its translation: CASSPRDWWTEAFF.

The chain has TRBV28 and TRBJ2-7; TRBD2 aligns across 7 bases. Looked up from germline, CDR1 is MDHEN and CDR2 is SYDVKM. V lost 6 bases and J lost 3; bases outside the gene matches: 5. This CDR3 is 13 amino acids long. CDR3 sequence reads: CASSVLADYEQYF. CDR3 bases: TGTGCCAGCAGCGTTCTAGCGGACTACGAGCAGTACTTC.

CDR3 DNA sequence: TGTGCCAGCAGCTTCGTAGGGGCGGCTGGCTACACCTTC. Protein: CASSFVGAAGYTF. The chain carries TRBV5-4 and TRBJ1-2; D is possibly TRBD1 (5 bases). Trimming shortened V by 2 bases and J by 7 bases, and 12 bases separated the two germline ends. The CDR3 covers 13 residues. Germline V gives CDR1 SGHNT, CDR2 YYREEE (reference sequence).

In DNA, the CDR3 is TGTGCCAGCTGGACAGGGACCTTCTATGGCTACACCTTC. It yields the protein CASWTGTFYGYTF. V is TRBV6-5 and J is TRBJ1-2; 8 bases agree with TRBD1. Germline V gene sequence: CDR1 MNHEY, CDR2 SVGAGI. The CDR3 sequence is 13 residues long. J gave up 4 bases and V 8 bases, and 6 bases lay outside the gene matches.

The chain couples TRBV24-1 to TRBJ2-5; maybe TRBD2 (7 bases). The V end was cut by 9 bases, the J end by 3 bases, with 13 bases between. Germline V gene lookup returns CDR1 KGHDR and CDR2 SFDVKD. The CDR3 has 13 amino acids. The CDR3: CATARGGEETQYF. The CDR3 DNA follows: TGTGCCACCGCCCGCGGGGGCGAAGAGACCCAGTACTTC.

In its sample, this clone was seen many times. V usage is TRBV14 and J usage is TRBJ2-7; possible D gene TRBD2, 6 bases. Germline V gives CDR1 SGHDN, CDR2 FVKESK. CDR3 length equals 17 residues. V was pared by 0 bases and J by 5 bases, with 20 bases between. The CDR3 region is CASSQDFGSDGRNEQYF. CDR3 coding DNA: TGTGCCAGCAGCCAAGATTTCGGGAGCGACGGTCGGAACGAGCAGTACTTC.

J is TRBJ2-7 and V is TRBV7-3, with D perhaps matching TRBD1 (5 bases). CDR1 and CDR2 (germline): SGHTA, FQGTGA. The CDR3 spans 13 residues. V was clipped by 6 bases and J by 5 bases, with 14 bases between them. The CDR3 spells CASSKRPGHEQYF. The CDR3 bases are TGTGCCAGCAGTAAACGGCCAGGGCACGAGCAGTACTTC.

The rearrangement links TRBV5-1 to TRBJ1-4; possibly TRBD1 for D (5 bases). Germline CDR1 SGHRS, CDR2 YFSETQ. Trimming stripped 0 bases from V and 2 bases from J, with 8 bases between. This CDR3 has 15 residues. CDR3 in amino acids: CASSLGAGTNEKLFF. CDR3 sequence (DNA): TGCGCCAGCAGCTTGGGAGCAGGGACTAATGAAAAACTGTTTTTT.

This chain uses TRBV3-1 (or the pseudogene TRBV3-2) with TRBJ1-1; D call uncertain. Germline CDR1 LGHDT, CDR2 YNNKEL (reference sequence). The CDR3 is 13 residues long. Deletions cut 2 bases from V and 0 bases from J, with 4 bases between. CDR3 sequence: CASSQYMNTEAFF. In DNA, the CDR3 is TGTGCCAGCAGCCAATATATGAACACTGAAGCTTTCTTT.

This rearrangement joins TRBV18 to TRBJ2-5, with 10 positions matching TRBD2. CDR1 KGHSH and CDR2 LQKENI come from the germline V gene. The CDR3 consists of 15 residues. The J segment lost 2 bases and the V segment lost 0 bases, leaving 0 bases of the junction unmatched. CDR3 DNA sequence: TGTGCCAGCTCACCACCGGGACTAGCGCAAGAGACCCAGTACTTC. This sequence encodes CASSPPGLAQETQYF.

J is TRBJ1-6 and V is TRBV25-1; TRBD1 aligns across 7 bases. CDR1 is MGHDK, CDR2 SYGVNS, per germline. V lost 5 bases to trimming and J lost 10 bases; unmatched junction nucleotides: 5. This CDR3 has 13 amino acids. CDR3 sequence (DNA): TGTGCCAGCAGTACGACAGGGAGATCACCCCTCCACTTT. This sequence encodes CASSTTGRSPLHF.

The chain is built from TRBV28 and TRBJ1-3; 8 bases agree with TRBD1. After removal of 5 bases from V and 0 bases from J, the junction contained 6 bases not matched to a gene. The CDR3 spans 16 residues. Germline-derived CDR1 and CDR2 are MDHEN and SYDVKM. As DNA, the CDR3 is TGTGCCAGCAGTGGACAGGGTCTCTTCTCTGGAAACACCATATATTTT. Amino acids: CASSGQGLFSGNTIYF.

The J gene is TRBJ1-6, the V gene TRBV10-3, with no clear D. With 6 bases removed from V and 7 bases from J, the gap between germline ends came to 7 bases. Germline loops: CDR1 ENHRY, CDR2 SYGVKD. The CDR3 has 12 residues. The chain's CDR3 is CAIRGRNSPLHF. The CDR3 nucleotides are TGTGCCATCAGGGGCAGGAATTCACCCCTCCACTTT.